This T cell receptor beta chain was captured in a study of shared clonotypes between healthy human individuals. Study-wide results and caveats: Relative to memory subsets, naive subsets generally showed larger estimated richness.

V lost 6 bases to trimming and J lost 1 base, with 20 bases between them. The germline CDR1 and CDR2 sequences are GTSNPN and SVGIG (reference sequence). The CDR3 totals 16 residues. CD45RO-negative CD8 cells positively selected for CCR7 made up the naive population, which excluded terminally differentiated effector memory CD45RA+ cells. The run depth of the assay was deep. In the authors' methods: Junction-only immunoSEQ data arrived without quality scores, meaning filtering differed. Method: immunoSEQ multiplex PCR; TCRdb's copy keeps in-frame clones and lacks some. For V, J and clone size, that table is used; D and trimming come from the DNA. The sample yields roughly 2.1 million clones, about 92% seen once. To note about this clone: Its antigen is not identified.

The rearrangement joins TRBV30 to TRBJ2-3; no clear D gene. Sequences were obtained from naive CD8+ T cells from PBMCs. The sequence came from a young man in good health. Some clones in this sample may be carry-over from other donors' samples. The CDR3 sequence: CACASGLMRGTDTQYF. In DNA, the CDR3 is TGTGCCTGCGCCTCCGGGCTCATGCGCGGCACAGATACGCAGTATTTT. Complete variable domain (other parts from reference TRBV30 and TRBJ2-3): SQTIHQWPATLVQPVGSPLSLECTVEGTSNPNLYWYRQAAGRGLQLLFYSVGIGQISSEVPQNLSASRPQDRQFILSSKKLLLSDSGFYLCACASGLMRGTDTQYFGPGTRLTVL.